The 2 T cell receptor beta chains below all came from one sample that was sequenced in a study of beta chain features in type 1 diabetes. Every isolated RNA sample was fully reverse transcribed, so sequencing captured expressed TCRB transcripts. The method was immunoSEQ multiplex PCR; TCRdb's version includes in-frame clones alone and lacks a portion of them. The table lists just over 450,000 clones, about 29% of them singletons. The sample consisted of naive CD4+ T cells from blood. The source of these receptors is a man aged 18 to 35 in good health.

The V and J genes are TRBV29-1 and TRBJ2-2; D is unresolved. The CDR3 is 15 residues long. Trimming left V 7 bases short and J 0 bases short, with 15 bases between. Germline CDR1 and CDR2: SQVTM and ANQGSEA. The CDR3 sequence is CSARAQTSNTGELFF. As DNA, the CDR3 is TGCAGCGCTCGGGCGCAGACCTCGAACACCGGGGAGCTGTTTTTT.

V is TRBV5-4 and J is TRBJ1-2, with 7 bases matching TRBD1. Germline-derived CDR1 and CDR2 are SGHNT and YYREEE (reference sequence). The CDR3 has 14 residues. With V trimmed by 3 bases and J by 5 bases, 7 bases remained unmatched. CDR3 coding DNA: TGTGCCAGCAGCTCCCAGGGGGAATGGTATGGCTACACCTTC. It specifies CASSSQGEWYGYTF.